This entry concerns a single T cell receptor beta chain. Its antigen is not known. The data originate from a study of a mutant IDH1 vaccine in newly diagnosed glioma. Study details: Patients had eight vaccinations, in weeks 1, 3, 5, 7, 11, 15, 19 and 23. Vaccines were begun 4-6 weeks after radiotherapy alone, or with temozolomide cycles. Previous care, which was radiotherapy, temozolomide, or both, most often involved both.

Study-wide results and limits: Shifts in the top peripheral T cell clonotypes seemed unrelated to pseudoprogression.

Sequencing was performed with immunoSEQ multiplex PCR; in TCRdb, only in-frame clones are kept and a portion is missing. The sample holds 40,000 to 45,000 clones, roughly 83% seen once. V was pared by 0 bases and J by 4 bases, with 11 bases between. The CDR3 extends over 15 amino acids. Germline CDR1 and CDR2: SGDLS and YYNGEE. Time point reported: week 23, last vaccination. Doses consisted of 300 ug of mutant IDH1 20-mer peptide each, paired with topical imiquimod. This chain uses TRBV9 with TRBJ1-5; D unclear. Specimen: PBMCs, collected from a glioma patient whose treatment included an IDH1 peptide vaccine. The receptor was isolated from a woman under 30 with glioma. Some clones in this sample may be carry-over from other donors' samples. The CDR3, as DNA: TGTGCCAGCAGCGTAGGGAGCAGGCCGAATCAGCCCCAGCATTTT. This codes for CASSVGSRPNQPQHF.